The 18 T cell receptor beta chains listed next were all sequenced from one sample in a study of T cell repertoires and HLA-DP antigens. Libraries were prepared by immunoSEQ multiplex PCR; TCRdb keeps only in-frame clonotypes and omits some of them. The sample contains around 90,000 clones, around nine tenths of which appear only once. Antigens for these TCRs are unknown. Sequencing used CD4+ T cells from PBMCs. All receptors come from a man aged 50 or older in good health and CMV-seronegative.

V and J are TRBV30 and TRBJ2-5; 7 bases are shared with TRBD2. Germline trimming cut 4 bases from V and 1 base from J; bases unmatched to any gene: 9. Looked up from germline, CDR1 is GTSNPN and CDR2 is SVGIG (reference sequence). CDR3 length equals 15 residues. CDR3 DNA sequence: TGTGCCTGGACGGCGGGGGAGGGTGTCCAAGAGACCCAGTACTTC. Residues: CAWTAGEGVQETQYF.

This chain connects TRBV27 to TRBJ2-3; 7 bases map to TRBD2. V was clipped by 1 base and J by 0 bases; unmatched bases: 4. The CDR3 has 16 residues. Germline CDR1 reads MNHEY; CDR2 reads SMNVEV (reference sequence). This CDR3 is CASSLLASGSTDTQYF. The CDR3 DNA follows: TGTGCCAGCAGTTTATTAGCTAGCGGCAGCACAGATACGCAGTATTTT.

This chain links TRBV2 with TRBJ1-1; D is unclear. From germline, CDR1 is SNHLY and CDR2 FYNNEI. The CDR3 spans 13 residues. The V gene lost 5 bases and the J gene lost 1 base, with 8 bases spanning the gap. The CDR3 protein is CASSSRQNTEAFF. CDR3 DNA sequence: TGTGCCAGCAGTAGCCGACAGAACACTGAAGCTTTCTTT.

The V and J genes are TRBV5-1 and TRBJ1-1; D may be TRBD1 (5 bases). The CDR3 is 15 amino acids. Germline CDR1 SGHRS, CDR2 YFSETQ. Trimming removed 0 bases from V and 4 bases from J, with 13 bases in between. The CDR3 loop is CASSLAGGVSTEAFF. The CDR3, as DNA: TGCGCCAGCAGCTTGGCCGGAGGGGTGAGCACTGAAGCTTTCTTT. Variable domain in full (rest from reference TRBV5-1 and TRBJ1-1): KAGVTQTPRYLIKTRGQQVTLSCSPISGHRSVSWYQQTPGQGLQFLFEYFSETQRNKGNFPGRFSGRQFSNSRSEMNVSTLELGDSALYLCASSLAGGVSTEAFFGQGTRLTVV.

This sequence joins TRBV27 and TRBJ1-5, with TRBD1 matching over 10 bases. The germline V gene encodes CDR1 MNHEY and CDR2 SMNVEV (reference sequence). Trimming took 2 bases from V and 7 from J; bases not matched to a gene: 5. The CDR3 is 15 residues long. DNA of the CDR3: TGTGCCAGCAGTTTAATATGGGACAGGGGACAGCCCCAGCATTTT. Translation: CASSLIWDRGQPQHF.

In DNA, the CDR3 is TGTGCCAGCAGCTTACAGGGAATCTATGGCTACACCTTC. It is translated as CASSLQGIYGYTF. The V call is TRBV11-2, the J call TRBJ1-2; TRBD1 might be the D (5 bases). In germline, CDR1 is SGHAT, CDR2 FQNNGV. The CDR3 totals 13 residues. Trimming removed 2 bases from V and 4 bases from J, with 8 bases in between.

V is TRBV9 and J is TRBJ1-1, with D tentatively TRBD1 (5 bases). V was shortened by 3 bases and J by 6 bases, with 15 bases between the two germline ends. Looked up from germline, CDR1 is SGDLS and CDR2 is YYNGEE. The CDR3 has 14 residues. CDR3 DNA sequence: TGTGCCAGCAGCGCCTCATGGGGGATATCTGAAGCTTTCTTT. This gives the protein CASSASWGISEAFF.

The chain employs TRBV19 and TRBJ1-2; 8 bases agree with TRBD1. Germline CDR1 LNHDA, CDR2 SQIVND (reference sequence). The J segment lost 7 bases and the V segment lost 6 bases, leaving 16 bases of the junction unmatched. The CDR3 spans 16 residues. The DNA for the CDR3 is TGTGCCAGTAGCCGAGCGTTCCGACAGGGGCGGAGTGGCTACACCTTC. It specifies CASSRAFRQGRSGYTF. The full variable domain, its missing parts supplied by reference TRBV19 and TRBJ1-2, is DGGITQSPKYLFRKEGQNVTLSCEQNLNHDAMYWYRQDPGQGLRLIYYSQIVNDFQKGDIAEGYSVSREKKESFPLTVTSAQKNPTAFYLCASSRAFRQGRSGYTFGSGTRLTVV.

This clone was observed a handful of times. V and J are TRBV6-1 and TRBJ1-5, with D uncertain. CDR3 length: 16 amino acids. Between the trimmed V and J ends, which lost 2 bases and 3 bases, there was a span of 14 bases. Germline CDR1 and CDR2: MNHNS and SASEGT. The CDR3 DNA reads as TGTGCCAGCAGTGAATCACTTAGACCCCTCAATCAGCCCCAGCATTTT. It translates to CASSESLRPLNQPQHF.

The chain recombines TRBV5-4 with TRBJ1-1; D is ambiguous. CDR3 length: 13 residues. The V gene's germline CDR1 is SGHNT and CDR2 YYREEE (reference sequence). V was pared by 0 bases and J by 8 bases, with 11 bases between. CDR3 in amino acids: CASSLELAAEAFF. CDR3 nucleotide sequence: TGTGCCAGCAGCTTGGAATTGGCAGCAGAAGCTTTCTTT.

This clone has just a few counts. The V and J genes are TRBV7-2 and TRBJ1-2; no clear D gene. This CDR3 contains 14 residues. V lost 5 bases and J lost 1, with 11 bases in between. CDR1 is SGHTA, CDR2 FQGNSA, per germline. CDR3 sequence reads: CASSGVLLNYGYTF. In DNA, the CDR3 is TGTGCCAGCAGCGGGGTGCTACTTAACTATGGCTACACCTTC.

The CDR3 reads CASTSLQRGSNIQYF. The CDR3 region has the DNA TGTGCCAGCACCTCCCTCCAGCGGGGATCAAACATTCAGTACTTC. This chain joins TRBV5-6 and TRBJ2-4, with 7 bases matching TRBD2. The CDR3 consists of 15 residues. J was trimmed by 6 bases and V by 6 bases; bases with no gene match: 12. Germline-derived CDR1 and CDR2 are SGHDT and YYEEEE.

CDR3 DNA: TGTGCCAGTAGTATTTCACAGGGAGTCACATACGAGCAGTACTTC. Amino acids: CASSISQGVTYEQYF. J is TRBJ2-7 and V is TRBV19; D is perhaps TRBD1 (6 bases). Germline V gene data show CDR1 as LNHDA and CDR2 as SQIVND (reference sequence). CDR3 size: 15 residues. V was pared by 3 bases and J by 4 bases, with 16 bases between.

The chain has TRBV19 and TRBJ2-1, with 8 bases matching TRBD2. Trimming at V came to 3 bases and at J to 2 bases, leaving 9 bases not matched to a gene. In germline, CDR1 is LNHDA, CDR2 SQIVND (reference sequence). The CDR3 totals 17 residues. The CDR3 is CASSIPQAGVAYNEQFF. The CDR3 DNA reads as TGTGCCAGTAGTATTCCTCAAGCGGGAGTGGCCTACAATGAGCAGTTCTTC.

The genes are TRBV4-3 and TRBJ2-1; 7 nucleotides align to TRBD2. This CDR3 is 14 amino acids long. The germline gives CDR1 LGHNA, CDR2 YSLEER. V was pared by 3 bases and J by 6 bases, with 5 bases of the junction left unmatched. This CDR3 reads CASSQTGGLNEQFF. The CDR3 bases are TGCGCCAGCAGCCAGACGGGGGGACTCAATGAGCAGTTCTTC.

The chain combines TRBV7-2 with TRBJ1-1; D uncertain. CDR1 SGHTA and CDR2 FQGNSA come from the germline V gene. V was cut by 2 bases and J by 1 base, with 11 bases left in between. The CDR3 is 15 amino acids. CDR3 amino acids: CASSLRGPPNTEAFF. The CDR3 coding sequence is TGTGCCAGCAGCTTAAGAGGGCCACCGAACACTGAAGCTTTCTTT.

The chain combines TRBV5-6 with TRBJ2-3; D unresolved. In germline, CDR1 is SGHDT, CDR2 YYEEEE. The V gene lost 4 bases and the J gene lost 4 bases, with 7 bases spanning the gap. This CDR3 region has 12 residues. This CDR3 reads CASSQEADTQYF. In nucleotides, the CDR3 is TGTGCCAGCAGCCAAGAGGCAGATACGCAGTATTTT. The full variable domain, with the rest looked up from reference TRBV5-6 and TRBJ2-3, is DAGVTQSPTHLIKTRGQQVTLRCSPKSGHDTVSWYQQALGQGPQFIFQYYEEEERQRGNFPDRFSGHQFPNYSSELNVNALLLGDSALYLCASSQEADTQYFGPGTRLTVL.

This CDR3 reads CASSVFYEQFF. In nucleotides, the CDR3 is TGTGCCAGCAGTGTTTTTTATGAGCAGTTCTTC. V is TRBV2 and J is TRBJ2-1; D is ambiguous. This CDR3 contains 11 residues. The V gene's germline CDR1 is SNHLY and CDR2 FYNNEI. Deletions cut 4 bases from V and 8 bases from J, with 6 bases between.